The sequence of this T cell receptor (beta chain) was determined in a study of radiation and T cells in renal cell carcinoma. This CDR3 has 15 residues. Looked up from germline, CDR1 is LGHNA and CDR2 is YSLEER. The V gene lost 4 bases and the J gene lost 3 bases, with 14 bases spanning the gap. Findings of the study overall: In blood, top tumor clones expanded by 2 weeks, shrinking by 4.

Profiling relied on immunoSEQ multiplex PCR, and the TCRdb table lists in-frame clones only, not all of them. Among 140,000 or so clones listed, 86% were seen once. Regarding time point: blood 4 weeks post-SBRT, at nephrectomy. Treatment here: 15 Gy SBRT to primary tumor, nephrectomy 4 weeks later. Nephrectomy followed 15 Gy stereotactic body radiation by 4 weeks. Serial blood draws occurred at baseline and 2 and 4 weeks post-SBRT. On this clone: Antigen unknown.

This TCR was sampled from a woman aged 45-65 years with renal cell carcinoma. J is TRBJ2-3 and V is TRBV4-3, with D perhaps being TRBD1 or TRBD2 (7 bases each). The sequences come from blood, collected from a patient whose treatment included radiotherapy and nephrectomy. Here the CDR3 DNA reads TGCGCCAGCAGCCGGGGGCAGGGGGGGACAGATACGCAGTATTTT. Residues: CASSRGQGGTDTQYF.